This T cell receptor beta chain emerged from a study of beta chain features in type 1 diabetes. The CDR3 has 11 residues. Trimming took 0 bases from V and 5 from J, leaving 1 base between them. Germline lookup yields CDR1 SGHAT and CDR2 FQDESV (reference sequence). The isolated RNA, all of it, was reverse transcribed, so expressed TCRB transcripts were what got sequenced. Generated by immunoSEQ multiplex PCR, the TCRdb table keeps only in-frame clones and is missing some. Of under 550,000 clones in the sample, roughly an eighth were seen once. Study findings and constraints: Naive, central memory and Treg TCRB repertoires appeared more alike in patients than in healthy donors.

This clone was detected a few times. Its antigen is still unknown. With a much larger clone just one base away, this may be a read error. The sequence derives from a woman between 18 and 30 years old in good health. J is TRBJ2-5 and V is TRBV11-1; D is uncertain. Sequenced input: naive CD4+ T cells from blood. CDR3 in amino acids: CASSLAETQYF. DNA of the CDR3: TGTGCCAGCAGCTTAGCGGAGACCCAGTACTTC.